The 20 T cell receptor beta chains below come from one sample, sequenced in a study of T cells in Graves' hyperthyroidism and ophthalmopathy. RNA transcripts served as the template for amplifying TCR beta CDR3 regions. When the TCR CDR3 underwent first-round RT-PCR, the HTBI primer set was used. TCRdb re-called the multiplex PCR reads with MiXCR, one entry per CDR3 protein. The sample records a few hundred thousand distinct CDR3 sequences, 15% to 18% being singletons. Sequencing was performed on blood. The source is a woman under 30 with Graves' hyperthyroidism that later progressed to Graves' ophthalmopathy.

The sample holds a few counts of this clonotype. V and J are TRBV6-5 and TRBJ1-2; D not certain. The length of the CDR3 is 15 residues. The V and J ends lost 2 bases and 7 bases respectively, with 17 bases between them. Germline V gene data show CDR1 as MNHEY and CDR2 as SVGAGI. The CDR3 protein is CASSYMFRGIGGYTF. The CDR3 DNA sequence: TGTGCCAGCAGTTACATGTTTCGGGGAATTGGTGGCTACACCTTC.

Many counts were recorded for this clonotype. V gene TRBV5-1 combines with J gene TRBJ1-1; weak D call: TRBD1 (6 bases). Trimming left V 0 bases short and J 7 bases short, with 10 bases between. Germline V CDR1 and CDR2: SGHRS, YFSETQ. The CDR3 sequence is 13 residues long. The DNA for the CDR3 is TGCGCCAGCAGCTTGGATATACAGGGTGAAGCTTTCTTT. It yields the protein CASSLDIQGEAFF.

The chain recombines TRBV6-1 with TRBJ1-2; no clear D. Per germline, CDR1 MNHNS and CDR2 SASEGT. This CDR3 has 12 residues. V gave up 7 bases and J gave up 6 bases, with 12 bases separating them. This CDR3 is CASKHLKDGYTF. DNA for the CDR3: TGTGCCAGCAAGCATCTCAAGGATGGCTACACCTTC.

This clonotype was seen at least ten times. The chain recombines TRBV12-3 or TRBV12-4 with TRBJ2-1, with 8 bases lining up with TRBD2. With V trimmed by 5 bases and J by 6 bases, 6 bases remained unmatched. The CDR3 totals 14 residues. This CDR3 is CASSAGTRSNEQFF. The CDR3 DNA reads as TGTGCCAGCAGTGCCGGGACTAGATCCAATGAGCAGTTCTTC.

This clonotype has a count of ten or more. The V and J genes are TRBV3-2 and TRBJ2-5; whether TRBD2, the table's D call, matches the DNA was not checked. TRBV3-2 is described as a pseudogene. The length of the CDR3 is 16 residues. The CDR3 is CASSPTLMVRRETQYF. In DNA, the CDR3 is TGTGCCAGCAGCCCGACTCTGATGGTGAGGAGGGAGACCCAGTACTTC.

Regarding this clonotype: Being one base from a much bigger clone, this may be a read error. This chain joins TRBV28 and TRBJ1-1, with a possible D match to TRBD1 (6 bases). From germline, CDR1 is MDHEN and CDR2 SYDVKM. The CDR3 totals 15 residues. The ends were cut back, 3 bases at V and 2 bases at J, with 13 bases in the middle. In nucleotides, the CDR3 is TGTGCCAGCAGTTTCGGCGGGGGGCCAAACACTGAAGCTTTCTTT. Its protein product is CASSFGGGPNTEAFF.

This clonotype is a singleton in its sample. Relative to the germline gene, one junction end is altered; a read error may explain this. The V gene is TRBV7-7, the J gene TRBJ2-7; TRBD2 matches 7 bases. This CDR3 spans 15 amino acids. Germline CDR1 SSHAT, CDR2 FNYEAQ (reference sequence). The CDR3 coding sequence is TGTGCTAGCAGCTTAGCGGGCAGGGTCGAAGGTGAGCAGTACTTC. Translating it yields CASSLAGRVEGEQYF.

The table lists this clonotype with many counts. The chain joins TRBV27 to TRBJ1-4; D call uncertain. The CDR3 is 14 residues long. Germline V gene lookup returns CDR1 MNHEY and CDR2 SMNVEV (reference sequence). The ends were cut back, 8 bases at V and 2 bases at J, with 12 bases in the middle. The CDR3 region has the DNA TGTGCCAGCCGACTTGGGGTTACTAATGAAAAACTGTTTTTT. Translated, it gives CASRLGVTNEKLFF.

This clonotype came up once. This sequence may be a read error, since a much larger clone differs from it by one base. The rearrangement joins TRBV7-8 to TRBJ2-3; perhaps TRBD2 as D (6 bases). This CDR3 spans 15 amino acids. Looked up from germline, CDR1 is SGHVS and CDR2 is FQNEAQ. CDR3 sequence reads: CAGSGWVAATDTQYF. The CDR3 DNA follows: TGTGCCGGCAGCGGCTGGGTAGCGGCCACAGATACGCAGTATTTT. Complete variable domain (other parts from reference TRBV7-8 and TRBJ2-3): GAGVSQSPRYKVAKRGQDVALRCDPISGHVSLFWYQQALGQGPEFLTYFQNEAQLDKSGLPSDRFFAERPEGSVSTLKIQRTQQEDSAVYLCAGSGWVAATDTQYFGPGTRLTVL.

This clonotype has at least ten counts. This chain links TRBV20-1 with TRBJ2-4; no clear D. Germline V CDR1 and CDR2: DFQATT, SNEGSKA (reference sequence). Trimming removed 3 bases at V and 2 bases at J, with 8 bases between. The CDR3 is 13 amino acids. The CDR3: CSARGLSKNIQYF. The CDR3 coding sequence is TGCAGTGCTAGGGGTTTATCCAAAAACATTCAGTACTTC.

This clonotype has a count of ten or more. J is TRBJ2-3 and V is TRBV19; D might be TRBD2 (6 bases). Germline V gene data show CDR1 as LNHDA and CDR2 as SQIVND (reference sequence). Deletions cut 1 base from V and 8 bases from J, with 22 bases between. This CDR3 comprises 17 residues. For the CDR3, the DNA is TGTGCCAGTAGTATAGCCCTCCCCGGGGGAGAAGGCGGTACGCAGTATTTT. Residues: CASSIALPGGEGGTQYF.

The rearrangement links TRBV29-1 to TRBJ2-3; 11 bases align to TRBD2. The CDR3 loop spans 16 amino acids. CDR1 is SQVTM, CDR2 ANQGSEA, per germline. V lost 4 bases to trimming and J lost 7 bases; unmatched junction nucleotides: 13. The CDR3 DNA reads TGCAGCGTTGTCCGGGGAATAGCGGGAGGGATCAATACGCAGTATTTT. Amino acids: CSVVRGIAGGINTQYF.

This clonotype was observed many times. The chain couples TRBV12-3 or TRBV12-4 to TRBJ2-2, with 10 bases fitting TRBD2. The CDR3 is made up of 16 amino acids. The J segment lost 4 bases and the V segment lost 5 bases, leaving 7 bases of the junction unmatched. The CDR3 is CASSTDSGRFTGELFF. CDR3 sequence (DNA): TGTGCCAGCAGTACCGATAGCGGGAGGTTCACCGGGGAGCTGTTTTTT.

This clonotype was counted between two and nine times. The CDR3 region is CASSLGTSFSSGYNEQFF. The DNA of the CDR3 is TGTGCCAGCAGCTTAGGGACTAGCTTCTCATCGGGGTACAATGAGCAGTTCTTC. The chain joins TRBV7-2 to TRBJ2-1; 8 bases agree with TRBD2. J gave up 4 bases and V 1 base, and 12 bases lay outside the gene matches. CDR3 size: 18 residues. Germline V gene data show CDR1 as SGHTA and CDR2 as FQGNSA.

This clonotype showed up many times. V usage is TRBV28 and J usage is TRBJ2-3; 7 bases are a match to TRBD2. CDR3 length: 14 residues. Trimming at V came to 3 bases and at J to 4 bases, leaving 4 bases not matched to a gene. Germline CDR1 is MDHEN and CDR2 is SYDVKM. The DNA for the CDR3 is TGTGCCAGCAGTTTGGGAGGGGACGCAGATACGCAGTATTTT. Amino acids: CASSLGGDADTQYF.

The sample holds many counts of this clonotype. The chain carries TRBV11-3 and TRBJ2-5, with D perhaps matching TRBD1 (5 bases). Germline V gene sequence: CDR1 SGHNT, CDR2 YENEEA. V lost 5 bases, J lost 5 bases, and 12 bases lay in between. CDR3 length equals 13 residues. CDR3 sequence (DNA): TGTGCCAGCAGCCAGGGCCGGGCGGAGACCCAGTACTTC. Translating it yields CASSQGRAETQYF.

The chain employs TRBV18 and TRBJ2-7; a weak D match, TRBD2 (7 bases). This CDR3 is 14 amino acids long. With 0 bases removed from V and 3 bases from J, the gap between germline ends came to 9 bases. Germline CDR1 and CDR2: KGHSH and LQKENI. Written as DNA, the CDR3 is TGTGCCAGCTCACCACCAGGGGGGGACTACGAGCAGTACTTC. Its translation: CASSPPGGDYEQYF.

This clonotype was recorded at least ten times. The chain uses TRBV2 and TRBJ2-4; TRBD2 matches 10 bases. There are 15 residues in the CDR3. From germline, CDR1 is SNHLY and CDR2 FYNNEI. V shed 6 bases, J shed 2 bases, and the junction held 4 bases outside the gene matches. CDR3 sequence: CASSNSGRSKNIQYF. The CDR3, as DNA: TGTGCCAGCAGCAATAGCGGGAGGTCCAAAAACATTCAGTACTTC. The complete variable domain, with remaining parts taken from reference TRBV2 and TRBJ2-4, reads EPEVTQTPSHQVTQMGQEVILRCVPISNHLYFYWYRQILGQKVEFLVSFYNNEISEKSEIFDDQFSVERPDGSNFTLKIRSTKLEDSAMYFCASSNSGRSKNIQYFGAGTRLSVL.

In this sample, this clonotype turned up a few times. The chain employs TRBV24-1 and TRBJ1-5, with 11 nucleotides matching TRBD1. In germline, CDR1 is KGHDR, CDR2 SFDVKD. The CDR3 contains 16 residues. V was clipped by 2 bases and J by 6 bases; unmatched bases: 5. CDR3 DNA: TGTGCCACCAGTGATTCTGGACAGGGGGCGGTTCAGCCCCAGCATTTT. Translated, it gives CATSDSGQGAVQPQHF.

This clonotype was recorded many times. DNA for the CDR3: TGTGCCAGCAGCTTATATGTAGCGGGAGCAGATACGCAGTATTTT. This encodes CASSLYVAGADTQYF. The V and J genes are TRBV7-2 and TRBJ2-3; 9 bases are shared with TRBD2. The CDR3 is 15 amino acids. From germline, CDR1 is SGHTA and CDR2 FQGNSA. V shed 2 bases, J shed 4 bases, and the junction held 4 bases outside the gene matches.